This T cell receptor beta chain was identified during a study of cytomegalovirus exposure and HLA in healthy donors. Using immunoSEQ multiplex PCR, the repertoire was profiled, and TCRdb retains in-frame clones only, with some absent. The sample holds around 200,000 clones, about 90% seen once. Donors came from a validation cohort of about 120 subjects, distinct from the first 666-subject cohort. What was sequenced was PBMCs. The source is a woman aged 18-30 years in good health and CMV-seronegative.

The DNA for the CDR3 is TGTGCCAGCAGCGTAGCTGGGGCCCCACTGCCCAACACTGAAGCTTTCTTT. It specifies CASSVAGAPLPNTEAFF. This sequence joins TRBV9 and TRBJ1-1; TRBD1 might be the D (5 bases). The CDR3 spans 17 residues. Germline V gives CDR1 SGDLS, CDR2 YYNGEE. V gave up 0 bases and J gave up 2 bases, with 17 bases separating them.